This T cell receptor (beta chain) came from a study of shared clonotypes between healthy human individuals. On this clone: A much larger clone differs by one base, so this may be a read error. The sample holds other DNA sequences that translate to the same CDR3.

Healthy HIV-negative adults without recent acute infections or vaccinations served as donors. CDR1 MNHNS and CDR2 SASEGT come from the germline V gene. Deletions cut 5 bases from V and 2 bases from J, with 10 bases between. CDR3 size: 15 residues. Assay used: immunoSEQ multiplex PCR; TCRdb lists only in-frame clones, some missing. The sample records about a million clones, about 75% being singletons. This sequence originates from a man between 18 and 35 years old in good health. The specimen sequenced was memory CD4+ T cells sorted from blood. Subset here: CD45RA-negative fraction. The chain employs TRBV6-1 and TRBJ1-6, with a weak D call TRBD1 (5 bases). CDR3 sequence: CASSQGRAYNSPLHF. Written as DNA, the CDR3 is TGTGCCAGCAGTCAGGGCAGAGCCTATAATTCACCCCTCCACTTT.